This TCR beta chain was observed in a study of blood T cell repertoires in COVID-19. This clone was seen a handful of times. Germline-derived CDR1 and CDR2 are SGHNT and YYREEE (reference sequence). This CDR3 is built from 14 residues. Trimming cost V 4 bases and J 7 bases, with 14 bases left between them. Categorization into cohorts depended on clinical history that participants reported. This table comes from immunoSEQ multiplex PCR, and its TCRdb copy is limited to in-frame clones, with some not included. The sample includes 150,000 or so clones, more than 75% seen only once; the top ten take roughly 7%.

The receptor was derived from a woman in her 50s who had recovered from COVID-19. Sample: PBMCs or T cells enriched from blood (not recorded which). The genes are TRBV5-4 and TRBJ2-2; possible D gene TRBD1, 6 bases. Here the CDR3 reads CASSGGQRYGELFF. CDR3 nucleotides: TGTGCCAGCAGCGGCGGACAGAGATACGGGGAGCTGTTTTTT.